This TCR beta chain stems from a study of CD8 T cells in Susac syndrome. Between the trimmed V and J ends, which lost 8 bases and 6 bases, there was a span of 14 bases. The CDR3 covers 12 residues. The germline V gene has CDR1 WSHSY and CDR2 SAAADI. When the RNA was reverse transcribed, random hexamers were used with an input of 0.5 to 1 ug. One entry per CDR3 protein, called by TCRdb with MiXCR from the immunoSEQ multiplex PCR reads. The data contain 95,000 to 150,000 distinct CDR3 sequences, roughly 94% of them singletons. The receptor comes from a human donor with Susac syndrome. This chain uses TRBV10-2 with TRBJ2-7; a possible D gene is TRBD2 (6 bases). Sequencing input: CD8+ T cells from PBMCs. The CDR3 protein is CASSRRGSEQYF. In DNA, the CDR3 is TGCGCCAGCTCGAGACGGGGGAGCGAGCAGTACTTC.